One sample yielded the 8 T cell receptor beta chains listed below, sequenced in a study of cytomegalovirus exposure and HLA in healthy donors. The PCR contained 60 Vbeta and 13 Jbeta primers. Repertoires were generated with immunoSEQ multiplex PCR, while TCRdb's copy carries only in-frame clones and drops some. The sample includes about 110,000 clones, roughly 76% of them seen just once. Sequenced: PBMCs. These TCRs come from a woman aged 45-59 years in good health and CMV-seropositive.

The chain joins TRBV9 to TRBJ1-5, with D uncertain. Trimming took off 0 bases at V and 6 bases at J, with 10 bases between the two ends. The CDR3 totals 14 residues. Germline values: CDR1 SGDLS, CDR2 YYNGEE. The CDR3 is CASSVEEGGQPQHF. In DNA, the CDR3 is TGTGCCAGCAGCGTAGAGGAGGGAGGTCAGCCCCAGCATTTT.

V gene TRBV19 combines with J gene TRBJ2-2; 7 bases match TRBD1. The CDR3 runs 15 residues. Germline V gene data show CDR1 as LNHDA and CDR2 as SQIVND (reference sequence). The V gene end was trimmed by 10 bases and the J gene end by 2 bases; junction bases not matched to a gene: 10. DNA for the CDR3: TGTGCCACCCTAGACAGGGCAGCAAACACCGGGGAGCTGTTTTTT. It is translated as CATLDRAANTGELFF.

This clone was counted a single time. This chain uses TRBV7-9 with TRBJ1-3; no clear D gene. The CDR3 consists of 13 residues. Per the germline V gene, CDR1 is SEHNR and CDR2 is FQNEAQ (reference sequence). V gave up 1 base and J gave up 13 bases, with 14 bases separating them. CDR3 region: CASSLGGLMFIYF. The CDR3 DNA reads TGTGCCAGCAGCTTAGGTGGACTGATGTTTATATATTTT. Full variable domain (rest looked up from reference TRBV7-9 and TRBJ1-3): DTGVSQNPRHKITKRGQNVTFRCDPISEHNRLYWYRQTLGQGPEFLTYFQNEAQLEKSRLLSDRFSAERPKGSFSTLEIQRTEQGDSAMYLCASSLGGLMFIYFGEGSWLTVV.

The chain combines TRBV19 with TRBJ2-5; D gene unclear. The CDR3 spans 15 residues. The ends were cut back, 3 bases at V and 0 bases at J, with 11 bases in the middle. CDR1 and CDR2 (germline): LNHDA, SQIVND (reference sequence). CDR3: CASSMARSYQETQYF. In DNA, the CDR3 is TGTGCCAGTAGTATGGCAAGGAGTTACCAAGAGACCCAGTACTTC.

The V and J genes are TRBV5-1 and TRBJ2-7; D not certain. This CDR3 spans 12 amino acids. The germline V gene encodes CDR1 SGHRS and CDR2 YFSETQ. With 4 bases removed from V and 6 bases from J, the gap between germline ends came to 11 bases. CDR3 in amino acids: CASSQVGSEQYF. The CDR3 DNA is TGCGCCAGCAGCCAGGTGGGTTCCGAGCAGTACTTC.

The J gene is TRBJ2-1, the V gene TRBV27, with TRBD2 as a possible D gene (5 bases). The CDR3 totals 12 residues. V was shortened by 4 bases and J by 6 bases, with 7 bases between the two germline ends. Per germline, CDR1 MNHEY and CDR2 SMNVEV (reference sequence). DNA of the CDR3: TGTGCCAGCAGTTACGAGGGCAATGAGCAGTTCTTC. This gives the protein CASSYEGNEQFF.

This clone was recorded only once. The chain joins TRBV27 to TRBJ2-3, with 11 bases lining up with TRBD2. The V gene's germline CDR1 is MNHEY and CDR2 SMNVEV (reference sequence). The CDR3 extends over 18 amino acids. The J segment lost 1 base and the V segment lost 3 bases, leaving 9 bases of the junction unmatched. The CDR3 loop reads CASSLGTSGSGGTDTQYF. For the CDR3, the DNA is TGTGCCAGCAGTTTGGGTACTAGCGGGAGCGGGGGCACAGATACGCAGTATTTT.

In DNA, the CDR3 is TGTGCCAGCGGGCGGAGGGCCTACAATGAGCAGTTCTTC. Amino acid sequence: CASGRRAYNEQFF. The chain employs TRBV9 and TRBJ2-1; TRBD2 might be the D (6 bases). Trimming pared 7 bases from V and 2 bases from J, leaving 10 bases between. In germline, CDR1 is SGDLS, CDR2 YYNGEE. The CDR3 has 13 amino acids.